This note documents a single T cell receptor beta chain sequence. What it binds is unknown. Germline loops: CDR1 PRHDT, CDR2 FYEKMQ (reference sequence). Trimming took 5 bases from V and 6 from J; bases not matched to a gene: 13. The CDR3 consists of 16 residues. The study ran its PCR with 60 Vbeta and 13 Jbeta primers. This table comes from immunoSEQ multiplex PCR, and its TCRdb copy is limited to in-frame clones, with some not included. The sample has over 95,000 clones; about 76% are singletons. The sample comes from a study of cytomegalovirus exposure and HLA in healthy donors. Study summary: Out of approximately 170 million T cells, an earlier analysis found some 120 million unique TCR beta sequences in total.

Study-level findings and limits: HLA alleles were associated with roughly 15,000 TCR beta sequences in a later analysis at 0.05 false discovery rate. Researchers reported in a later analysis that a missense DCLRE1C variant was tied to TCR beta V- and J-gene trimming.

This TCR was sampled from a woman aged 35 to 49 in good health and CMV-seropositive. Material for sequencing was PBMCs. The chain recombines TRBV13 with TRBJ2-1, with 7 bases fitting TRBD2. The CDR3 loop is CASSPSGRGDRNEQFF. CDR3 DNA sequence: TGTGCCAGCAGCCCCTCGGGGAGGGGCGATCGCAATGAGCAGTTCTTC.